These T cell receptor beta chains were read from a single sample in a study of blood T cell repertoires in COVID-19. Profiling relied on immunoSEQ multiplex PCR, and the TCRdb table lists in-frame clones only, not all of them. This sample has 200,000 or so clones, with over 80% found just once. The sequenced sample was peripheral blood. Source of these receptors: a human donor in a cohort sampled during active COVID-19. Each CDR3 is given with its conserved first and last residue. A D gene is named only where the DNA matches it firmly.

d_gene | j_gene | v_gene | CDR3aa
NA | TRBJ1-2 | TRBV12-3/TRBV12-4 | CASSLPGYGYTF
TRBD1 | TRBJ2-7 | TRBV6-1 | CASSELTGGLYEQYF
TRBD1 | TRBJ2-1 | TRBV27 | CASSGTGAGLIYNEQFF
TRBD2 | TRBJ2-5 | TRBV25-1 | CASSDRGRATETQYF
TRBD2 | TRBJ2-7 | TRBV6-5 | CASSYSNSGSEQYF
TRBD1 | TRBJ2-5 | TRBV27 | CASSTGTGGVETQYF
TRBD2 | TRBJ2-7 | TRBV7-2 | CASSLGGGYSYEQYF
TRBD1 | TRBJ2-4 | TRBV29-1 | CSVRDRENIQYF
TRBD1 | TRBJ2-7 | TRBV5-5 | CASRANRGEQYF
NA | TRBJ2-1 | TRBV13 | CASSSSGRNEQFF
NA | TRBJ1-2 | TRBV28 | CASGDSYYGYTF
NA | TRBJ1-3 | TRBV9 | CASSVGTGNTIYF
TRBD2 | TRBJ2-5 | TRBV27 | CASSLLAGEGSVETQYF
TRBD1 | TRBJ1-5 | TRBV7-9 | CASSYDRGGGNQPQHF
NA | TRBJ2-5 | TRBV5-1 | CASSFGTLQETQYF
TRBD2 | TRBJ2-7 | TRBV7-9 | CASSGGDYSYEQYF
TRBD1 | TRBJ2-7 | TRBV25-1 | CASSWTGGSYEQYF
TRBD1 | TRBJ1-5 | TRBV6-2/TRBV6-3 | CASSVGDRGNQPQHF
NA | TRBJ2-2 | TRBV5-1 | CASSYSGETGAGELFF
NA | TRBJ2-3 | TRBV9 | CASSAPGVSTDTQYF
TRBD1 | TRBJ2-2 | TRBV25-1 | CASSELGTGKGEHRGAVF
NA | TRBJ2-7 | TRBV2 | CASSDSSYEQYF
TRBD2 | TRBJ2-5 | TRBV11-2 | CASSLRGRAGETQYF
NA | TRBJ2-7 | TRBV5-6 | CASSSIGLAYEQYF
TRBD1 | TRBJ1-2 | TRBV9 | CASSAGQGIIGYTF
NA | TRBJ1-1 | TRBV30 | CAWSDTRGAFF
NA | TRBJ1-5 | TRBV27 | CASSPRGGGGGQPQHF
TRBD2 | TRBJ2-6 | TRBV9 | CASSGGRREETGANVLTF
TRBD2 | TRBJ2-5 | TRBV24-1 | CATSDPRTSDETQYF
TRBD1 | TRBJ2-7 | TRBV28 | CASRRTGGRTYEQYF
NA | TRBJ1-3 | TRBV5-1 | CASSAADRNTIYF
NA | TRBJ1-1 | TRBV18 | CASSPQGSERGFF
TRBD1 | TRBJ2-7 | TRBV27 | CASSLGTGSYEQYF
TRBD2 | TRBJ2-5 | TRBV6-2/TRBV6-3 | CASSYSQPASGQETQYF
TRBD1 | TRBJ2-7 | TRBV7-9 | CASSLGTGWAYEQYF
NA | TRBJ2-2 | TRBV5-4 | CASSLQQGLAGELFF
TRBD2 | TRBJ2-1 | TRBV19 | CASSFLAGDYNEQFF
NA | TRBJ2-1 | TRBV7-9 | CASSSTDTYNEQFF
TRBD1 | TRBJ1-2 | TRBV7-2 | CASSPGDRVPGYTF
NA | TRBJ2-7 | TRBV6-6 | CASSYSVNEQYF
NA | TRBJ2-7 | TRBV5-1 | CASSSDSPPAYEQYF
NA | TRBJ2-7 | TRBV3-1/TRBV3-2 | CASSLRSQRASYEQYF
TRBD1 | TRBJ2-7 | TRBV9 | CASSSPRDRVEGYEQYF
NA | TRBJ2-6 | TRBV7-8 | CASSLSPRPGANVLTF
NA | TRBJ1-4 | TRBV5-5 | CASSSSWTGTNEKLFF
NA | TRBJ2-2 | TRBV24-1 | CATSPGEAGELFF